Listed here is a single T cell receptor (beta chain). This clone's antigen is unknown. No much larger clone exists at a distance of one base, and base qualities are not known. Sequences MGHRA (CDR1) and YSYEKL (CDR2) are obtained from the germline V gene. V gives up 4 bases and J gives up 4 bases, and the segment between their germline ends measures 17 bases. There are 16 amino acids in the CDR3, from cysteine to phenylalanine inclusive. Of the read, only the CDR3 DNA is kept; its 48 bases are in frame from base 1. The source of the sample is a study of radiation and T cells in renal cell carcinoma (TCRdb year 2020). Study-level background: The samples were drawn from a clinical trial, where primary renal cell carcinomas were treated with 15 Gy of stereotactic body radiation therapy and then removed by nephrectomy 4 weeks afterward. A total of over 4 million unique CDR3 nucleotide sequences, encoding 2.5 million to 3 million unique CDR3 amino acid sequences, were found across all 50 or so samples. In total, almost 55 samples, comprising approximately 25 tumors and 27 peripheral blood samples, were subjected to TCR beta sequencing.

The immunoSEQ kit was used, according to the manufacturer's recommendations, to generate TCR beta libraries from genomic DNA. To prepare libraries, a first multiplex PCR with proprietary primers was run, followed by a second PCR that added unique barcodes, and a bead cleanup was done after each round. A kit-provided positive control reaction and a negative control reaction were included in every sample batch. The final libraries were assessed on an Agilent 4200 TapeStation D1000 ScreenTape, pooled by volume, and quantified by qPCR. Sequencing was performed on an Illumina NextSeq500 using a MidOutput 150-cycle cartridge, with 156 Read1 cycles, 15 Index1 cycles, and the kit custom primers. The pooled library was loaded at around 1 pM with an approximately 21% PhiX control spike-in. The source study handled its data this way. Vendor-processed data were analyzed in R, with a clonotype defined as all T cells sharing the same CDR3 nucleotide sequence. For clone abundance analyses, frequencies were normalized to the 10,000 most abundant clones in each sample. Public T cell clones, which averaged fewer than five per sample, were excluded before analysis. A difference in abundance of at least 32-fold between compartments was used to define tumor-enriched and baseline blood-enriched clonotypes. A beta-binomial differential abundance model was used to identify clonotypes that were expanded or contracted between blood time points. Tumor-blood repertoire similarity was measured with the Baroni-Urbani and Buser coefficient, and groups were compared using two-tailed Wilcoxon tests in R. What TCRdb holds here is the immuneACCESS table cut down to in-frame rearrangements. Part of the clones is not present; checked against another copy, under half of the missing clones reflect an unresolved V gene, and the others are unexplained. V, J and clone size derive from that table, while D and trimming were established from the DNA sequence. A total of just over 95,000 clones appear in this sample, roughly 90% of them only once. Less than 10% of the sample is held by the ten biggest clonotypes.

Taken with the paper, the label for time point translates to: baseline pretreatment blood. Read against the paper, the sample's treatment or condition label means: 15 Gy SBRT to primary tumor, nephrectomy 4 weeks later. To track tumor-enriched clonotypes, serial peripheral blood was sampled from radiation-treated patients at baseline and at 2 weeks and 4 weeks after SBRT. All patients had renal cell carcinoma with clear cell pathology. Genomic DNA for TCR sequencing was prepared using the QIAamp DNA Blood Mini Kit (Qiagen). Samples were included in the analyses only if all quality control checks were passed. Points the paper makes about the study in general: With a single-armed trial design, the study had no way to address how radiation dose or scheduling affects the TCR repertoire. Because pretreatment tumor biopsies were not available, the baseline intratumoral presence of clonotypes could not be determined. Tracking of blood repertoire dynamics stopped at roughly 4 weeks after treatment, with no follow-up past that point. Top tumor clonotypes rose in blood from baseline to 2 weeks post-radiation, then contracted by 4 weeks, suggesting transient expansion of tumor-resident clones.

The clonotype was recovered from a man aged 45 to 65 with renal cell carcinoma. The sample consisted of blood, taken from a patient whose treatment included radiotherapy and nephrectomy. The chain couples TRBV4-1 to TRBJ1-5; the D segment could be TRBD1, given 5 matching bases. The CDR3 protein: CASSPGRQGGNQPQHF. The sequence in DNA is TGCGCCAGCAGCCCTGGGAGGCAGGGTGGGAATCAGCCCCAGCATTTT.